The 10 T cell receptor beta chains listed next were all sequenced from one sample in a study of shared clonotypes between healthy human individuals. Measured with immunoSEQ multiplex PCR; TCRdb has only the in-frame clones, and not every one. Seen here are 2,500,000 or so clones, more than 85% observed once, and the top ten hold roughly 0.36%. Sequencing was carried out using naive CD4+ T cells from PBMCs. The subset is: CD45RA+ positively selected. Receptors originate from a man younger than 35 in good health. Some clones in this sample may be carry-over from other donors' samples.

V is TRBV15 and J is TRBJ2-3; 11 bases match TRBD2. V shed 4 bases and J 4 bases; nucleotides not matched to a gene: 13. Germline V gene sequence: CDR1 LNHNV, CDR2 YYDKDF (reference sequence). The CDR3 extends over 18 amino acids. CDR3 nucleotides: TGTGCCACCAGCAAACCCACCGATAGCGGGAGGGGCGCAGATACGCAGTATTTT. Encoded protein: CATSKPTDSGRGADTQYF.

In this sample, this clone turned up a few times. The J gene is TRBJ2-3, the V gene TRBV30; 7 positions agree with TRBD1. The CDR3 totals 15 residues. With V trimmed by 6 bases and J by 6 bases, 15 bases remained unmatched. Germline CDR1 is GTSNPN and CDR2 is SVGIG (reference sequence). CDR3 sequence (DNA): TGTGCCTGCACTATAGCAGGGGGACCCTGGGATACGCAGTATTTT. Amino acid sequence: CACTIAGGPWDTQYF.

The V and J genes are TRBV6-1 and TRBJ2-3; 7 nucleotides agree with TRBD2. J lost 3 bases, V lost 7 bases, and 10 bases had no gene match. CDR1 MNHNS and CDR2 SASEGT come from the germline V gene. The CDR3 sequence is 15 residues long. The CDR3 DNA reads TGTGCCAGCACAAGGACTAGTTCACGTACAGATACGCAGTATTTT. Its protein is CASTRTSSRTDTQYF.

V usage is TRBV5-1 and J usage is TRBJ2-5; D may be TRBD2 (5 bases). Germline V gene sequence: CDR1 SGHRS, CDR2 YFSETQ. V lost 0 bases, J lost 5 bases, and 14 bases lay in between. The CDR3 is 15 residues long. The CDR3 reads CASSLAGLARETQYF. CDR3 bases: TGCGCCAGCAGCTTGGCCGGGCTAGCCCGGGAGACCCAGTACTTC.

The CDR3 DNA reads TGTGCCAGCAATTCCCCCTCCGGGGTAAACACCGGGGAGCTGTTTTTT. This sequence encodes CASNSPSGVNTGELFF. V is TRBV28 and J is TRBJ2-2; D might be TRBD2 (5 bases). This CDR3 region has 16 residues. Germline V gene sequence: CDR1 MDHEN, CDR2 SYDVKM. With 7 bases removed from V and 2 bases from J, the gap between germline ends came to 17 bases.

This chain uses TRBV2 with TRBJ1-2; 8 positions match TRBD1. The CDR3 has 13 amino acids. Trimming removed 6 bases from V and 7 bases from J; junction bases left unmatched: 7. The germline V gene encodes CDR1 SNHLY and CDR2 FYNNEI. The CDR3 bases are TGTGCCAGCAGCCGGACAGGGAAAACTGGCTACACCTTC. Protein: CASSRTGKTGYTF. The full variable domain, its missing parts supplied by reference TRBV2 and TRBJ1-2, is EPEVTQTPSHQVTQMGQEVILRCVPISNHLYFYWYRQILGQKVEFLVSFYNNEISEKSEIFDDQFSVERPDGSNFTLKIRSTKLEDSAMYFCASSRTGKTGYTFGSGTRLTVV.

The rearrangement uses TRBV5-6 and TRBJ2-3; D is unclear. The CDR3 length is 14 residues. CDR1 is SGHDT and CDR2 is YYEEEE in the germline V gene. Trimming removed 0 bases at V and 2 bases at J, with 7 bases between. The CDR3 DNA reads as TGTGCCAGCAGCTTGGTCCCCGCCACAGATACGCAGTATTTT. Encoded protein: CASSLVPATDTQYF.

This sequence joins TRBV28 and TRBJ2-1; TRBD2 matches 9 bases. This CDR3 is 17 amino acids long. Germline loops: CDR1 MDHEN, CDR2 SYDVKM. V lost 5 bases and J lost 2; bases outside the gene matches: 10. CDR3 nucleotides: TGTGCCAGCAGTCACGGGACTAGCTGGCGAGCCTACAATGAGCAGTTCTTC. Translated, it gives CASSHGTSWRAYNEQFF.

The J gene is TRBJ1-4, the V gene TRBV5-1; tentatively, D is TRBD1 (5 bases). V was cut by 0 bases and J by 3 bases, with 9 bases left in between. This CDR3 region has 15 residues. CDR1 SGHRS and CDR2 YFSETQ come from the germline V gene. CDR3 DNA: TGCGCCAGCAGCTTGGCAGGGCAGGCTAATGAAAAACTGTTTTTT. Translated: CASSLAGQANEKLFF.

The chain employs TRBV28 and TRBJ1-2; possible D gene TRBD1, 6 bases. CDR3 size: 17 residues. V was pared by 6 bases and J by 1 base, with 21 bases between. Germline V lookup: CDR1 MDHEN, CDR2 SYDVKM. CDR3 in amino acids: CASSLILGGARNYGYTF. The CDR3 DNA sequence: TGTGCCAGCAGCCTTATACTAGGGGGTGCACGTAACTATGGCTACACCTTC.